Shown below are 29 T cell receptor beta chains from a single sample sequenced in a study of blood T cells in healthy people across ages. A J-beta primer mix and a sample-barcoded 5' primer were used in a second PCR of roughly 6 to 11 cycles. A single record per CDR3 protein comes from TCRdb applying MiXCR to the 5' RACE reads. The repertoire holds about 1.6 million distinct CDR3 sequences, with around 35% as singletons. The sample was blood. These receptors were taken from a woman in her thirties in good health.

The CDR3 nucleotides read TGTGCCAGCTCACCACCGTCTCGAGAGGAGTACTTC. Protein: CASSPPSREEYF. J is TRBJ2-7 and V is TRBV18; D remains unclear. This CDR3 has 12 residues. The V gene's germline CDR1 is KGHSH and CDR2 LQKENI. V dropped 0 bases and J dropped 11 bases, with 11 bases sitting between them.

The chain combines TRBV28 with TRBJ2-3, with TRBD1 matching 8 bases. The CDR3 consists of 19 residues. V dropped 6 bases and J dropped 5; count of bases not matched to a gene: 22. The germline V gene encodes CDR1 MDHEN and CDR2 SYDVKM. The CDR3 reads CASRSTGVRGSAGEDTQYF. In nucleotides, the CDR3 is TGTGCCAGCAGGTCGACAGGGGTTAGGGGGAGCGCCGGGGAAGATACGCAGTATTTT.

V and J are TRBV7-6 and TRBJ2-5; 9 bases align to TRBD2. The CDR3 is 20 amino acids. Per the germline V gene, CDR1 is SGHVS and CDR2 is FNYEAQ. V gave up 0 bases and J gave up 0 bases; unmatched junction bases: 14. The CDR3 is CASSLALRASGAQYQETQYF. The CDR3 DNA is TGTGCCAGCAGCTTAGCGCTCCGGGCTAGCGGGGCTCAGTACCAAGAGACCCAGTACTTC.

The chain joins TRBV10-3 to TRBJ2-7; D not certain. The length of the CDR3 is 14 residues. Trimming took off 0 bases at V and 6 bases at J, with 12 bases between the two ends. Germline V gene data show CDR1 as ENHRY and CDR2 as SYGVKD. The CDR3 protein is CAISESPSWAEQYF. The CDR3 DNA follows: TGTGCCATCAGTGAGTCTCCGTCATGGGCCGAGCAGTACTTC.

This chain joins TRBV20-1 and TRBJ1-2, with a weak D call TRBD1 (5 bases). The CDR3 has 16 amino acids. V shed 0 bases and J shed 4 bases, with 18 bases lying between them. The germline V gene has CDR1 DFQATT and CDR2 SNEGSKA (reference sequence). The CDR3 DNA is TGCAGTGCTAGAGATTCTAAGCGGGGCATGGGCTATGGCTACACCTTC. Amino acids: CSARDSKRGMGYGYTF.

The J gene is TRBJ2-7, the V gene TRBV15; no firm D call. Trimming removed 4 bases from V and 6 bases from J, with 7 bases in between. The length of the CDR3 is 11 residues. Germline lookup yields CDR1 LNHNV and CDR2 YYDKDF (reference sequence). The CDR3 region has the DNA TGTGCCACCAGCACTGCTAGCGAGCAGTACTTC. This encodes CATSTASEQYF.

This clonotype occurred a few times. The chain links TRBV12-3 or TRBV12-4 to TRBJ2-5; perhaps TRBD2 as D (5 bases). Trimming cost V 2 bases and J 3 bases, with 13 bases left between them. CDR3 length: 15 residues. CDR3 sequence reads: CASSLILRTEETQYF. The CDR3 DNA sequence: TGTGCCAGCAGTTTAATTCTAAGGACTGAAGAGACCCAGTACTTC.

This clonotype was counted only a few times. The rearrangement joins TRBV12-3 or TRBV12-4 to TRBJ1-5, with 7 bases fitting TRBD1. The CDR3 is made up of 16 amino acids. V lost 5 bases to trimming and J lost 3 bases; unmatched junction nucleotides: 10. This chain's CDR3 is CASSPTGTVVNQPQHF. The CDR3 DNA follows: TGTGCCAGCAGTCCGACTGGGACAGTAGTCAATCAGCCCCAGCATTTT.

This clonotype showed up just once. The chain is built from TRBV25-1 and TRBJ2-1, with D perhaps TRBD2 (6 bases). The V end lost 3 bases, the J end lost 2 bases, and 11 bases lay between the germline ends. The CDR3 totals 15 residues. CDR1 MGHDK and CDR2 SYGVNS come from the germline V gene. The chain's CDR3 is CASSDGTGPYNEQFF. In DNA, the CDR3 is TGTGCCAGCAGTGACGGGACTGGGCCCTACAATGAGCAGTTCTTC.

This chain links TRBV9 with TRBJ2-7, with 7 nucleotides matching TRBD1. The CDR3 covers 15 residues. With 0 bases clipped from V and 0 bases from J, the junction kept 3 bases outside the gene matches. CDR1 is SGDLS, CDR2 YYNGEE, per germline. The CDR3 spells CASSVVGDSSYEQYF. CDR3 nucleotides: TGTGCCAGCAGCGTAGTGGGGGACAGCTCCTACGAGCAGTACTTC.

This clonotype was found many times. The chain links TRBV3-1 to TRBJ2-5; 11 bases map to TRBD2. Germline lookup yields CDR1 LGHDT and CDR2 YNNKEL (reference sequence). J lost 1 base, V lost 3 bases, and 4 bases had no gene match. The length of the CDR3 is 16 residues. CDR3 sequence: CASSQTSGKGQETQYF. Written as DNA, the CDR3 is TGTGCCAGCAGCCAGACTAGCGGGAAAGGCCAAGAGACCCAGTACTTC.

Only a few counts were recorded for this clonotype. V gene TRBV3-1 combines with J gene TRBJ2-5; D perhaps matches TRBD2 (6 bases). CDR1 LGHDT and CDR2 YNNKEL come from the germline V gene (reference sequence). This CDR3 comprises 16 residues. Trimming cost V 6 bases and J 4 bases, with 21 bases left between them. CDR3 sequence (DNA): TGTGCCAGCAGGGCCCAAGGACTACCGACGGGAGAGACCCAGTACTTC. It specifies CASRAQGLPTGETQYF.

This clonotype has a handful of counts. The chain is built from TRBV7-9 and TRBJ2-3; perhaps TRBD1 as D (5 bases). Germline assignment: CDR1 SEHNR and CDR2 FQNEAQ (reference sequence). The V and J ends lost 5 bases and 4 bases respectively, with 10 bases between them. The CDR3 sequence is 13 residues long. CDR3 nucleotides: TGTGCCAGCAGCCTGCAACAGGCAGATACGCAGTATTTT. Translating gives CASSLQQADTQYF.

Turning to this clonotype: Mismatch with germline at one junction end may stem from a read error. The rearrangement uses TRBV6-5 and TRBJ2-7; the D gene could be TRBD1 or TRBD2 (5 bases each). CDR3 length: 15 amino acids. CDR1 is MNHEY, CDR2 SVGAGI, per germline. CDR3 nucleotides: TGTGCCAGCAGTTACTCCGGGGCGGACTCCTGCGAGCAGTACTTC. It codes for CASSYSGADSCEQYF.

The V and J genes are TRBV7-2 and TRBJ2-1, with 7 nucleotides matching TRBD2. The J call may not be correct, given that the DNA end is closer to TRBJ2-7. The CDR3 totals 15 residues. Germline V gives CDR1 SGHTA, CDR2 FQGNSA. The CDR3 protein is CASSPLGRDYNEQYF. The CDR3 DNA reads TGTGCCAGCAGCCCCTTGGGCAGGGACTACAATGAGCAGTACTTC.

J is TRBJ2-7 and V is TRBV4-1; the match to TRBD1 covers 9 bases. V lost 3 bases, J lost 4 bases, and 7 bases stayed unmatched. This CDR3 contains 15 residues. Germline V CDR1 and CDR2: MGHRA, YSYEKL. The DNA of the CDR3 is TGCGCCAGCAGCCACGGACAGGGGTTAGGTTACGAGCAGTACTTC. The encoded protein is CASSHGQGLGYEQYF.

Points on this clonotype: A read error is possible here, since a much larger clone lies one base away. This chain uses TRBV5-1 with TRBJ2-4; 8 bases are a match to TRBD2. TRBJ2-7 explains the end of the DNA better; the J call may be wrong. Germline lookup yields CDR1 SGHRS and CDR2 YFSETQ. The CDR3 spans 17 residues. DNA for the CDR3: TGCGCCAGCAGCACGGACTTAAGCGGGAGATCCCCCTACGAGCAGTACTTC. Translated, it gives CASSTDLSGRSPYEQYF.

The DNA for the CDR3 is TGTGCCAGCAGCCAAGAGAGGAGGACAGATGAGACTTCCCATGGCTACACCTTC. Translation: CASSQERRTDETSHGYTF. The chain couples TRBV3-1 to TRBJ1-2; tentative D call: TRBD1 (6 bases). The CDR3 covers 18 residues. The germline V gene has CDR1 LGHDT and CDR2 YNNKEL (reference sequence). V gave up 0 bases and J gave up 6 bases, with 23 bases separating them.

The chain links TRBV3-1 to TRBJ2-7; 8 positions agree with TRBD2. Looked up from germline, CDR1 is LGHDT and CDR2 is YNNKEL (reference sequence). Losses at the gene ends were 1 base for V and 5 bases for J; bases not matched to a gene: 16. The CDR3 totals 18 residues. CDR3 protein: CASSQVGRSSGARDEQYF. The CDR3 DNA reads TGTGCCAGCAGCCAAGTGGGCCGTAGTAGCGGGGCTCGGGACGAGCAGTACTTC.

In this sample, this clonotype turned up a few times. CDR3 residues: CASSPEGAGGDYEQYF. As DNA, the CDR3 is TGTGCCAGCTCACCGGAGGGGGCAGGGGGAGACTACGAGCAGTACTTC. The chain recombines TRBV18 with TRBJ2-4; possible D gene TRBD1, 7 bases. The end of the DNA is better explained by TRBJ2-7, so the J call may be wrong. The CDR3 consists of 16 residues. The germline V gene encodes CDR1 KGHSH and CDR2 LQKENI.

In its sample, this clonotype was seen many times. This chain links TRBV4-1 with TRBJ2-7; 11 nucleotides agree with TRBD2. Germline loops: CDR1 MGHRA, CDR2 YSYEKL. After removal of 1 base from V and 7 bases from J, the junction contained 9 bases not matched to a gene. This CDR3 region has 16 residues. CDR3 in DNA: TGCGCCAGCAGCCAAGTGGTAGCGGGGGGGCCGGGAGAGCAGTACTTC. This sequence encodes CASSQVVAGGPGEQYF.

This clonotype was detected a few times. The CDR3 protein is CASSPPEAVFYEQYF. Here the CDR3 DNA reads TGTGCCAGCAGCCCGCCGGAGGCAGTGTTTTACGAGCAGTACTTC. This chain uses TRBV6-1 with TRBJ2-7; D perhaps matches TRBD2 (5 bases). CDR1 is MNHNS, CDR2 SASEGT, per germline. Trimming removed 6 bases at V and 4 bases at J, with 19 bases between. CDR3 size: 15 residues.

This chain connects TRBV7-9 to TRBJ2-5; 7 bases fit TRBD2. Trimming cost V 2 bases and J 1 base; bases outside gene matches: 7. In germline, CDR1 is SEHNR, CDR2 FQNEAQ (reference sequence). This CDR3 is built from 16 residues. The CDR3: CASSLPWTSLQETQYF. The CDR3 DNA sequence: TGTGCCAGCAGCTTACCCTGGACTAGTCTCCAAGAGACCCAGTACTTC.

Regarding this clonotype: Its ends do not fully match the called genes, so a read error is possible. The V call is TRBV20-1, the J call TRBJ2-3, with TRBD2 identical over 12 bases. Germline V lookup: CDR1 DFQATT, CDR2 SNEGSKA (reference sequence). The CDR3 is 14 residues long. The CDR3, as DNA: TGCGGTGCTGCCACTAGCGGGGGGACAGATACGCAGTATTTT. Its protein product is CGAATSGGTDTQYF.

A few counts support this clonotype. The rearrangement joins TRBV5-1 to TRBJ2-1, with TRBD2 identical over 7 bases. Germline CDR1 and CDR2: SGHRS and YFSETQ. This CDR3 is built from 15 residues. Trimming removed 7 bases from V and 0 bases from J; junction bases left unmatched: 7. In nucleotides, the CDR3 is TGCGCCAGCGGTCCGGCGGGGGACTCCTACAATGAGCAGTTCTTC. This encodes CASGPAGDSYNEQFF.

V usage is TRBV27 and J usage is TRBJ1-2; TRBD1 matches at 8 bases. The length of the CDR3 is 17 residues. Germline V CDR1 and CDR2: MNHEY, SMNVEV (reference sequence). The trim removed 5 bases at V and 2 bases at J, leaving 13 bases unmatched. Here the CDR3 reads CASSPDRTGKRNYGYTF. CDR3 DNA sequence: TGTGCCAGCAGTCCCGATCGGACAGGGAAACGGAACTATGGCTACACCTTC.

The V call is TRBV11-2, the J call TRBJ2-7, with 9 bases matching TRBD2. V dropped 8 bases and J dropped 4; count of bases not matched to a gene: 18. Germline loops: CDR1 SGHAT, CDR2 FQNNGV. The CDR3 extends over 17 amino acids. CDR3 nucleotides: TGTGCCAGCTGGAAAACAAGCGAGGCGGGAGGGCTGTACGAGCAGTACTTC. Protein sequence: CASWKTSEAGGLYEQYF.

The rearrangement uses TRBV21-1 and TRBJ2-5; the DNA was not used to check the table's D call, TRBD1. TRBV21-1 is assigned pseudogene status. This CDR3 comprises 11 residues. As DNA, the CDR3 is TGTGCCGGCCGACAGGGAGAGACCCAGTACTTC. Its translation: CAGRQGETQYF.

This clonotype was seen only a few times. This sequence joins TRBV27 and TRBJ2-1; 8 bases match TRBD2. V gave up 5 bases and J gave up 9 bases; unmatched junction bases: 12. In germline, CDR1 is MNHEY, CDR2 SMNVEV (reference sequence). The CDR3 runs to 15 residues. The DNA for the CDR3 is TGTGCCAGCAGTCAATCTAGCGGGCAGAGGGGTGAGCAGTTCTTC. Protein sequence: CASSQSSGQRGEQFF.